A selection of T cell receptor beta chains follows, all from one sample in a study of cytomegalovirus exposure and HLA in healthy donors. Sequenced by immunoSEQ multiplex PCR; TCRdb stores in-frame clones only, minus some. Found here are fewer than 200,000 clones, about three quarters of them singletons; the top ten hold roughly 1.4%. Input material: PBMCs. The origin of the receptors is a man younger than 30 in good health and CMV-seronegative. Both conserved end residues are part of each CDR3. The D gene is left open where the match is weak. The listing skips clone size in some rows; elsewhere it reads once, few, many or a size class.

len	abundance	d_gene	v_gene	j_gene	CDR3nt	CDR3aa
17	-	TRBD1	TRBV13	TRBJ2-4	TGTGCCAGCAGCGGACCGATACAGGGGCTAGACAAAAACATTCAGTACTTT	CASSGPIQGLDKNIQYF
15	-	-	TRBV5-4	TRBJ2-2	TGTGCCAGCAGCTTCCAGGGCTCGTTGGGGGGGGAGCTGTTTTTT	CASSFQGSLGGELFF
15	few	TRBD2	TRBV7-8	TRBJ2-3	TGTGCCAGCAGCTTAGTTGGGGGGGGCACAGATACGCAGTATTTT	CASSLVGGGTDTQYF
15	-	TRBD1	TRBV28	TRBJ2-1	TGTGCCAGCAGACCCAACAGGGGCCTCTACAATGAGCAGTTCTTC	CASRPNRGLYNEQFF
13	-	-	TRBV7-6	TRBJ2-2	TGTGCCAGCAGGAGCGTCGGGACCGGGGAGCTGTTTTTT	CASRSVGTGELFF
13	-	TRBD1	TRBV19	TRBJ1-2	TGTGCCAGTAGTTCCTGGGACAGGCAAGGCTACACCTTC	CASSSWDRQGYTF
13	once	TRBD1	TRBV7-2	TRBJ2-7	TGTGCCAGCAGCTTAGGGGACAGCTACGAGCAGTACTTC	CASSLGDSYEQYF
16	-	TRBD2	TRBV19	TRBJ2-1	TGTGCCAGTAGTGGTAGCGGGAGGAGCTCCTACAATGAGCAGTTCTTC	CASSGSGRSSYNEQFF
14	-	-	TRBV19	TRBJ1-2	TGTGCCAGTAGTATGGCCTCCTCTAACTATGGCTACACCTTC	CASSMASSNYGYTF
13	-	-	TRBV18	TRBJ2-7	TGTGCCAGCTCACCTCGGGAGCCCTACGAGCAGTACTTC	CASSPREPYEQYF
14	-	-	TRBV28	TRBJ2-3	TGTGCCAGCAGCGTACCCGGACAGACAGATACGCAGTATTTT	CASSVPGQTDTQYF
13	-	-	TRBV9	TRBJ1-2	TGTGCCAGCAGCGTAATGGCAGGGGAAGGCTACACCTTC	CASSVMAGEGYTF
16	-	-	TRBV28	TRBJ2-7	TGTGCCAGCAGTGCCCCGGCGGGCAGTCTGTCCTACGAGCAGTACTTC	CASSAPAGSLSYEQYF
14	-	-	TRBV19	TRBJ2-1	TGTGCCAGTAGTATAAGGGACATCTACAATGAGCAGTTCTTC	CASSIRDIYNEQFF
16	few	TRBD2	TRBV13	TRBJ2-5	TGTGCCAGCAGCGACACAGGCGGGAGGGGAACAGAGACCCAGTACTTC	CASSDTGGRGTETQYF
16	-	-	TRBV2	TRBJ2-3	TGTGCCAGCACTCCTGGTGGGGACACTAGCACAGATACGCAGTATTTT	CASTPGGDTSTDTQYF
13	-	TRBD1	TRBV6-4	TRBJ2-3	TGTGCCAGCAGTAGGGACAGGGGAGATACGCAGTATTTT	CASSRDRGDTQYF
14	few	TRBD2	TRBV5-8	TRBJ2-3	TGTGCCAGCAGCCCCTGGGGAGGGACAGATACGCAGTATTTT	CASSPWGGTDTQYF
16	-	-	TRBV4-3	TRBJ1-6	TGCGCCAGCAGCCAAGATCAGTCAGGGGTGGGGTCACCCCTCCACTTT	CASSQDQSGVGSPLHF
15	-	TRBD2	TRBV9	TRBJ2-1	TGTGCCAGCACGGATAGCGGGAGCTCCTACAATGAGCAGTTCTTC	CASTDSGSSYNEQFF
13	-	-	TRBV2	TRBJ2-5	TGTGCCAGCAGTTACACCGAGGGAGAGACCCAGTACTTC	CASSYTEGETQYF
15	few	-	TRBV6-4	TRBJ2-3	TGTGCCAGCAGTGAATCCAGCGGGAGCACAGATACGCAGTATTTT	CASSESSGSTDTQYF
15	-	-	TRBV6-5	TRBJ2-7	TGTGCCAGCAGTTACGGCAGGGGGGCAGGGAGGGAGCAGTACTTC	CASSYGRGAGREQYF